The clone carrying this TCR beta chain appeared a single time. The sample originates from a study of shared clonotypes between healthy human individuals. Unmatched junction bases numbered 6, after V lost 1 base and J lost 8 bases. Per germline, CDR1 LGHNA and CDR2 YSLEER. This CDR3 is built from 15 residues. At a deep level, the assay was run. Every immunoSEQ plate was one replicate of a subset's evenly spread DNA. Data came from immunoSEQ multiplex PCR; TCRdb stores just in-frame clones and leaves some out. The sample records hundreds of thousands of clones, 80% to 95% being singletons. CD45RO-negative cells were positively selected for CCR7, leaving out terminally differentiated effector memory CD45RA+ cells.

The sequenced sample was naive CD8+ T cells sorted from blood. This sequence was found in a man aged 25-45 years in good health. This rearrangement joins TRBV4-3 to TRBJ2-1, with TRBD2 identical over 9 bases. CDR3 bases: TGCGCCAGCAGCCAAGCAGCGGGAGGCACTTATGAGCAGTTCTTC. Its translation: CASSQAAGGTYEQFF.